This T cell receptor (beta chain) was sequenced in a study of cytomegalovirus exposure and HLA in healthy donors. Study conclusions and caveats: Later analysis associated a missense DCLRE1C variant with TCR beta V- and J-gene trimming. There were reportedly fewer N-insertions in an Asian-associated ancestry cluster than the approximately 670-donor mean, in a later analysis.

In the PCR, 60 Vbeta and 13 Jbeta primers were used. The repertoire was sequenced with immunoSEQ multiplex PCR; TCRdb's copy has only in-frame clones and lacks some. The data contain about 160,000 clones, 60% to 85% of them seen just once; the ten biggest clones take up 2.2%. Comments on this clone: Its antigen is not identified.

The clonotype originates from a man in his fifties in good health and CMV-seropositive. The specimen was PBMCs.

The CDR3 coding sequence is TGTGCCAGCAGTCCTCAGTCTGGGGCCAACGTCCTGACTTTC. This codes for CASSPQSGANVLTF. The chain couples TRBV6-6 to TRBJ2-6; D gene unclear. CDR1 is MNHNY and CDR2 is SVGAGI in the germline V gene (reference sequence). V was shortened by 5 bases and J by 1 base, with 6 bases between the two germline ends. This CDR3 has 14 amino acids.